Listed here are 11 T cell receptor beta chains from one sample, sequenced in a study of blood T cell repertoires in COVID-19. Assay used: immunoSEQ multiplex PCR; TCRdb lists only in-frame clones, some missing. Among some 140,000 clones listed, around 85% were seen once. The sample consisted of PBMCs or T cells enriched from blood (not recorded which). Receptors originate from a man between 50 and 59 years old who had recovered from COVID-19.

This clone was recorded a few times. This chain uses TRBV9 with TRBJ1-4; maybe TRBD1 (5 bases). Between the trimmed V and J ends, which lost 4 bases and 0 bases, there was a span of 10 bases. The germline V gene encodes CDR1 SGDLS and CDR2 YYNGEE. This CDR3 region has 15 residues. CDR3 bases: TGTGCCAGCAGCCTTGCAGGGACAACTAATGAAAAACTGTTTTTT. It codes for CASSLAGTTNEKLFF. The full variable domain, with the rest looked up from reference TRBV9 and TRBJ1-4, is DSGVTQTPKHLITATGQRVTLRCSPRSGDLSVYWYQQSLDQGLQFLIQYYNGEERAKGNILERFSAQQFPDLHSELNLSSLELGDSALYFCASSLAGTTNEKLFFGSGTQLSVL.

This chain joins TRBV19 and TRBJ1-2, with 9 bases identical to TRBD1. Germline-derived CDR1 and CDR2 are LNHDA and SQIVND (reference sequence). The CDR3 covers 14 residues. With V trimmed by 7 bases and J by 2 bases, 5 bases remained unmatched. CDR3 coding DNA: TGTGCCAGTATTGGGACAGGGTTGAACTATGGCTACACCTTC. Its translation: CASIGTGLNYGYTF.

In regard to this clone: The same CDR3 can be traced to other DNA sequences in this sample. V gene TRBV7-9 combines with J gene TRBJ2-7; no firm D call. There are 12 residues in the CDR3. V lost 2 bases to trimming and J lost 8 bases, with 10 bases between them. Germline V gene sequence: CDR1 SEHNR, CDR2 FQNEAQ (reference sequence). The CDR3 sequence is CASSLNREQQYF. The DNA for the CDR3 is TGTGCCAGCAGCTTAAACCGCGAGCAGCAGTACTTC.

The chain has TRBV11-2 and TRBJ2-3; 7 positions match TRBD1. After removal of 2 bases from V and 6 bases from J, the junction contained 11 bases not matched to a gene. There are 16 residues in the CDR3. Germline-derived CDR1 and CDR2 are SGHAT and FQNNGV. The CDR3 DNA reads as TGTGCCAGCAGCTTAAGTATGCTGGGGACAGCGGATACGCAGTATTTT. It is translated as CASSLSMLGTADTQYF.

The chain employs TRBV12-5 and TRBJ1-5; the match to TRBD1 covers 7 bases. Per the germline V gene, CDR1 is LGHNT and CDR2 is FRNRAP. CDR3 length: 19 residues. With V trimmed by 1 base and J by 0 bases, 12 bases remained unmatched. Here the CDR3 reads CASGLARTGLDYSNQPQHF. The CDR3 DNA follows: TGTGCTAGTGGTTTGGCAAGGACAGGCCTAGACTATAGCAATCAGCCCCAGCATTTT.

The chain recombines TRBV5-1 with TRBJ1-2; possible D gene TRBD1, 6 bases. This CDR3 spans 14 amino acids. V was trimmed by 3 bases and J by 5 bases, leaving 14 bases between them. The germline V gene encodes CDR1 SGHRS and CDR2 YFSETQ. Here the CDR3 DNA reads TGCGCCAGCAGCTCCGGGACACCCAGGTATGGCTACACCTTC. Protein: CASSSGTPRYGYTF.

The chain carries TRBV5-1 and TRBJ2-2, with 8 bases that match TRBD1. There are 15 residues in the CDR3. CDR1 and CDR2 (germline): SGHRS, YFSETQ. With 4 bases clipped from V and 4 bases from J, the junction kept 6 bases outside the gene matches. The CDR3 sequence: CASSPGQGSTGELFF. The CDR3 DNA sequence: TGCGCCAGCAGCCCCGGACAGGGTAGCACCGGGGAGCTGTTTTTT.

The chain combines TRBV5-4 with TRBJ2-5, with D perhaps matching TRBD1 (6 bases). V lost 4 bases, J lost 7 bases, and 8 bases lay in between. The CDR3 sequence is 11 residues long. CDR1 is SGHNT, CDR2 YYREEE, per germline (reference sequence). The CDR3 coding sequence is TGTGCCAGCAGCGAAGGGGGGACCCAGTACTTC. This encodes CASSEGGTQYF. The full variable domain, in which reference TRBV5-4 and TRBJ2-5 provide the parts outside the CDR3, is ETGVTQSPTHLIKTRGQQVTLRCSSQSGHNTVSWYQQALGQGPQFIFQYYREEENGRGNFPPRFSGLQFPNYSSELNVNALELDDSALYLCASSEGGTQYFGPGTRLLVL.

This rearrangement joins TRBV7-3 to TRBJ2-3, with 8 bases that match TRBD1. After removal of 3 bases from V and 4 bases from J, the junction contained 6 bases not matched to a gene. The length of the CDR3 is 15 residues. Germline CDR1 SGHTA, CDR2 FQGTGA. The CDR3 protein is CASSFSGGAPDTQYF. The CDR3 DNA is TGTGCCAGCAGCTTTTCAGGGGGCGCCCCAGATACGCAGTATTTT.

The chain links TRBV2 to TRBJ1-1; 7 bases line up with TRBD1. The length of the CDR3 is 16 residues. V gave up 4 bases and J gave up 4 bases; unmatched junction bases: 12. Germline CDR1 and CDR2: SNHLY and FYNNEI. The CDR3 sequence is CASSARDRAWGTEAFF. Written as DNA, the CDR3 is TGTGCCAGCAGTGCTAGAGACAGGGCTTGGGGCACTGAAGCTTTCTTT.

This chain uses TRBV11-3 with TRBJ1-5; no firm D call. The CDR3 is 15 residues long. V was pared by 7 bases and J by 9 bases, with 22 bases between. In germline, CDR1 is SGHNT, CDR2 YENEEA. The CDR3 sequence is CASTSRALPKGPQHF. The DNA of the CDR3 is TGTGCCAGCACATCGAGGGCCCTGCCTAAGGGGCCCCAGCATTTT.